This T cell receptor beta chain was sequenced in a study of CD8+ T cells in alopecia areata. Study-level information: Treated patients took oral tofacitinib at 5 to 10 mg twice daily.

Study-level points and caveats: Higher clonality than in normal scalp was seen in lesional scalp, especially alopecia totalis/universalis. Persistence during tofacitinib was seen for many expanded lesional clones in scalp and blood.

In this sample, this clone turned up a few times. What it binds is unknown. Investigators isolated RNA and reverse transcribed it into cDNA to act as the sequencing template. The repertoire was sequenced with immunoSEQ multiplex PCR; TCRdb's copy has only in-frame clones and lacks some. Here the sample spans about 200,000 clones, roughly two fifths being singletons. Treatment: oral pan-JAK inhibitor, 5-10 mg twice daily. Starting from PBMCs, sorting isolated CD4+ and CD8+ T cells. The clonotype comes from a human donor with alopecia areata. The source material was CD4+ T cells sorted from blood, sampled between weeks 30 and 35, from a patient treated with tofacitinib.

CDR3 sequence reads: CSVASTGLSYNEQFF. The CDR3 bases are TGCAGCGTTGCTTCGACAGGGTTGTCCTACAATGAGCAGTTCTTC. V usage is TRBV29-1 and J usage is TRBJ2-1; 7 bases are a match to TRBD1. With 4 bases clipped from V and 1 base from J, the junction kept 7 bases outside the gene matches. The CDR3 sequence is 15 residues long. CDR1 SQVTM and CDR2 ANQGSEA come from the germline V gene.